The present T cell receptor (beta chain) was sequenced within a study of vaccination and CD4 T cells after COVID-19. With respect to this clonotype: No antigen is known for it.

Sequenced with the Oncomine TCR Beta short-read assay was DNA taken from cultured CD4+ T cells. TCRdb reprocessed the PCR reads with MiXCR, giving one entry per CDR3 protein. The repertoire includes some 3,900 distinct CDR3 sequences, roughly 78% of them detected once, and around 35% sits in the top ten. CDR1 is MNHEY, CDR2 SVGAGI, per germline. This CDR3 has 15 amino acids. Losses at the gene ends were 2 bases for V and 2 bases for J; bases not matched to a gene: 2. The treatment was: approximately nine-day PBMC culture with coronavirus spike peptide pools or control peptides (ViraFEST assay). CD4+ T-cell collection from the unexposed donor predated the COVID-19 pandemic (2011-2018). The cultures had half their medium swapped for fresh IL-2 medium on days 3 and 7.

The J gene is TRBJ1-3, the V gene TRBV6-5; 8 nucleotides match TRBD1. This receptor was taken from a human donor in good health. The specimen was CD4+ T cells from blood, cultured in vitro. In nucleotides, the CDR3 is TGTGCCAGCAGTTACGCAGGGGGCGCTGGAAACACCATATATTTT. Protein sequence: CASSYAGGAGNTIYF.